Below are 2 T cell receptor beta chains sequenced from a single sample in a study of blood T cell repertoires in COVID-19. Clones were sequenced by immunoSEQ multiplex PCR, and TCRdb holds only the in-frame ones, with some missing. The sample has 190,000 or so clones, 87% seen once. Sequenced material: PBMCs or T cells enriched from blood (not recorded which). Every receptor here comes from a woman in her twenties or thirties who had recovered from COVID-19.

The chain has TRBV19 and TRBJ1-2; TRBD1 aligns across 8 bases. Germline CDR1 reads LNHDA; CDR2 reads SQIVND (reference sequence). The CDR3 runs to 13 residues. Losses at the gene ends were 8 bases for V and 5 bases for J; bases not matched to a gene: 7. The CDR3 reads CASSRTGWYGYTF. DNA for the CDR3: TGTGCCAGTTCTCGGACAGGGTGGTATGGCTACACCTTC.

V is TRBV19 and J is TRBJ1-2; tentative D call: TRBD1 (5 bases). The V and J ends lost 3 bases and 2 bases respectively, with 10 bases between them. The CDR3 runs 14 residues. Germline-derived CDR1 and CDR2 are LNHDA and SQIVND (reference sequence). The CDR3 is CASSIRGPNYGYTF. CDR3 sequence (DNA): TGTGCCAGTAGTATTAGGGGCCCGAACTATGGCTACACCTTC.